Listed here are 19 T cell receptor beta chains from one sample, sequenced in a study of T cell clonality in common variable immunodeficiency. Using immunoSEQ multiplex PCR, the repertoire was profiled, and TCRdb retains in-frame clones only, with some absent. The profile covers about 37,000 clones, none occurring a single time. Source material: peripheral blood mononuclear cells. These receptors came from a person aged 18 to 70 in good health.

This clone was seen repeatedly, ten times or more. The missing CDR3 end, 3 residues past where the read stops, is filled in from the germline J gene. The chain joins TRBV5-1 to TRBJ2-5, with D perhaps TRBD1 (6 bases). The CDR3 loop spans 15 amino acids. Germline V gene lookup returns CDR1 SGHRS and CDR2 YFSETQ. V was trimmed by 5 bases and J by 4 bases, leaving 18 bases between them. The CDR3 region is CASSHGLQGTETQYF. The DNA read from the CDR3 is TGCGCCAGCAGTCACGGGCTACAGGGAACAGAGACC.

This clone was recorded at least ten times. Read data end 3 residues before the CDR3 end; the end is taken from the germline J gene. This chain connects TRBV5-1 to TRBJ1-1; tentatively, D is TRBD1 (5 bases). Germline loops: CDR1 SGHRS, CDR2 YFSETQ. The V end was cut by 8 bases, the J end by 2 bases, with 13 bases between. The CDR3 length is 13 residues. Here the CDR3 reads CASTQGTNTEAFF. CDR3 DNA (partial): TGCGCCAGTACCCAGGGAACAAACACTGAA.

This clone was recorded many times. The read is 3 residues too short to cover the CDR3 end, so that end is filled in from the germline J gene. The V gene is TRBV20-1, the J gene TRBJ1-2; no firm D call. V was trimmed by 1 base and J by 3 bases, leaving 15 bases between them. This CDR3 comprises 15 residues. CDR1 DFQATT and CDR2 SNEGSKA come from the germline V gene (reference sequence). The CDR3 protein is CSARVGQVFYYGYTF. The covered CDR3 bases are TGCAGTGCTAGAGTCGGTCAGGTATTCTACTATGGC.

As regards this clone: Read sequence stops 3 residues before the CDR3 end, and the germline J gene provides the missing end. This chain joins TRBV19 and TRBJ1-2; a weak D match, TRBD1 (6 bases). This CDR3 has 13 residues. The ends were cut back, 2 bases at V and 4 bases at J, with 8 bases in the middle. Germline V gene lookup returns CDR1 LNHDA and CDR2 SQIVND (reference sequence). The CDR3 is CASSIQGTYGYTF. The DNA read from the CDR3 is TGTGCCAGTAGTATACAGGGGACCTATGGC. Full variable domain (remainder filled in from reference TRBV19 and TRBJ1-2): DGGITQSPKYLFRKEGQNVTLSCEQNLNHDAMYWYRQDPGQGLRLIYYSQIVNDFQKGDIAEGYSVSREKKESFPLTVTSAQKNPTAFYLCASSIQGTYGYTFGSGTRLTVV.

At least ten counts were recorded for this clone. A junction boundary mismatches the germline segment, possibly from a read error. CDR3 protein: CSARGVTSGTSYEQFF. CDR3 DNA, as far as it was read: TGCAGTGCCAGAGGGGTAACTAGCGGGACTTCGTATGAG. The chain carries TRBV20-1 and TRBJ2-1, with 10 bases fitting TRBD2. Coverage ceases 3 residues before the CDR3 finishes, and the germline J gene fills in the end. CDR3 length equals 16 residues. Germline V lookup: CDR1 DFQATT, CDR2 SNEGSKA (reference sequence).

This clone was seen many times. Coverage ceases 3 residues before the CDR3 finishes, and the germline J gene fills in the end. The chain recombines TRBV4-1 with TRBJ2-1, with 15 positions matching TRBD2. V was clipped by 4 bases and J by 4 bases; unmatched bases: 8. The CDR3 has 18 amino acids. Germline V gene sequence: CDR1 MGHRA, CDR2 YSYEKL. The CDR3 bases that were read are TGCGCCAGCAGCCCTATGGGACTAGCGGGAGGTGGTTACAATGAG. It codes for CASSPMGLAGGGYNE. The complete CDR3 sequence is CASSPMGLAGGGYNEQFF.

This clone has more than one count but fewer than ten. Germline is not matched at one junction end, which may reflect a read error. The CDR3 protein is CASSPSLLSTGTQYF. Incomplete CDR3 DNA: TGTGCCAGCAGCCCCAGCCTACTTAGCACAGGTACG. The J gene is TRBJ2-3, the V gene TRBV5-6; perhaps TRBD1 as D (5 bases). Sequencing ends 3 residues short of the CDR3 end; the germline J gene provides the rest. The germline CDR1 and CDR2 sequences are SGHDT and YYEEEE. CDR3 length equals 15 residues. The full variable domain, with the rest looked up from reference TRBV5-6 and TRBJ2-3, is DAGVTQSPTHLIKTRGQQVTLRCSPKSGHDTVSWYQQALGQGPQFIFQYYEEEERQRGNFPDRFSGHQFPNYSSELNVNALLLGDSALYLCASSPSLLSTGTQYFGPGTRLTVL.

Many counts were recorded for this clone. The sequenced fragment ends 3 residues before the CDR3 boundary, so the rest is inferred from the germline J gene. This chain joins TRBV7-9 and TRBJ2-7, with D unclear. The length of the CDR3 is 13 residues. Trimming cost V 1 base and J 6 bases, with 10 bases left between them. Germline V gene data show CDR1 as SEHNR and CDR2 as FQNEAQ (reference sequence). CDR3 bases read: TGTGCCAGCAGCTTAGGGGCAGTGGGCGAG. As protein: CASSLGAVGE. The full CDR3 sequence reads CASSLGAVGEQYF.

Ten or more counts support this clone. The read ends 3 residues before the CDR3 terminus; that terminus is restored from the germline J gene. The genes are TRBV6-1 and TRBJ2-7, with 11 positions matching TRBD2. Germline V gene sequence: CDR1 MNHNS, CDR2 SASEGT. The CDR3 covers 15 residues. V lost 4 bases, J lost 0 bases, and 2 bases stayed unmatched. The covered CDR3 bases are TGTGCCAGCAGTGGGGGGACTAGCGGCTCCTACGAG. Protein: CASSGGTSGSYE. In full, the CDR3 reads CASSGGTSGSYEQYF.

This clone was counted many times. Coverage ceases 3 residues before the CDR3 finishes, and the germline J gene fills in the end. V usage is TRBV2 and J usage is TRBJ2-2, with D possibly TRBD1 on 5 matching bases. V dropped 4 bases and J dropped 3 bases, with 9 bases sitting between them. The CDR3 has 14 amino acids. Germline CDR1 is SNHLY and CDR2 is FYNNEI. The covered CDR3 bases are TGTGCCAGCAGTGGACAGAGAGACACCGGGGAG. This encodes CASSGQRDTGE. The complete CDR3 protein is CASSGQRDTGELFF.

This clone came up many times. The read terminates 3 residues before the CDR3 end, so the remaining end is supplied by the germline J gene. The chain is built from TRBV20-1 and TRBJ1-6; 7 nucleotides agree with TRBD1. This CDR3 spans 13 amino acids. V lost 5 bases to trimming and J lost 6 bases; unmatched junction nucleotides: 4. Germline V gene data show CDR1 as DFQATT and CDR2 as SNEGSKA (reference sequence). The part of the CDR3 DNA that was read is TGCAGTGCTCGCCGGGACAGTAATTCACCC. Translating it yields CSARRDSNSP. The CDR3 as a whole reads CSARRDSNSPLHF.

This clone appeared many times. The read ends 3 residues early relative to the CDR3; the germline J gene fills the gap. This chain joins TRBV2 and TRBJ1-3, with D tentatively TRBD1 (5 bases). The CDR3 has 18 amino acids. Germline V gene lookup returns CDR1 SNHLY and CDR2 FYNNEI. Trimming pared 7 bases from V and 0 bases from J, leaving 22 bases between. CDR3 DNA, as far as it was read: TGTGCCAGCATTAGCCCCAGGAGGGGCAGAGGCTCTGGAAACACC. This translates into CASISPRRGRGSGNT. The entire CDR3 reads CASISPRRGRGSGNTIYF.

This clone was observed a few times. The read finishes 3 residues shy of the CDR3 end, and the germline J gene is used to complete it. V and J are TRBV6-2 or TRBV6-3 and TRBJ2-7; possible D gene TRBD1, 6 bases. The CDR3 sequence is 15 residues long. Germline values: CDR1 MNHEY, CDR2 SVGEGT. V shed 6 bases and J shed 3 bases, with 18 bases lying between them. Partial CDR3 DNA: TGTGCCAGCAGACGTAACAGGGAAGGGAACTACGAG. Amino acid sequence: CASRRNREGNYE. The full CDR3 protein is CASRRNREGNYEQYF.

The sample holds many counts of this clone. The read falls 3 residues short of the CDR3 end, and the missing part is taken from the germline J gene. V and J are TRBV4-1 and TRBJ2-7; tentative D call: TRBD2 (6 bases). Looked up from germline, CDR1 is MGHRA and CDR2 is YSYEKL. This CDR3 contains 16 residues. V lost 4 bases and J 6 bases, leaving 22 bases between the germline ends. CDR3 region: CASSPLGRDSRGEQYF. The CDR3 bases that were read are TGCGCCAGCAGCCCCCTCGGCCGGGACTCAAGGGGCGAG.

This clone was detected many times. CDR3 protein: CASSNRNYEQYF. CDR3 DNA (partial): TGTGCCAGTAGTAACAGAAACTACGAG. The chain carries TRBV19 and TRBJ2-7; D is ambiguous. The read falls 3 residues short of the CDR3 end, and the missing part is taken from the germline J gene. CDR1 and CDR2 (germline): LNHDA, SQIVND (reference sequence). The CDR3 is 12 residues long. The germline V and J ends were trimmed by 4 bases and 3 bases, with 7 bases remaining between them.

This clone was observed at least ten times. The read stops 3 residues short of the end of the CDR3; the missing end is completed from the germline J gene. The rearrangement joins TRBV30 to TRBJ2-3; TRBD2 matches at 8 bases. CDR1 is GTSNPN and CDR2 is SVGIG in the germline V gene (reference sequence). V shed 1 base, J shed 0 bases, and the junction held 9 bases outside the gene matches. The CDR3 loop spans 17 amino acids. This CDR3 is CAWSGGQLAASTDTQYF. The sequenced CDR3 bases are TGTGCCTGGAGTGGGGGGCAACTAGCGGCTAGCACAGATACG.

This clone was found many times. The read terminates 3 residues ahead of where the CDR3 ends, so the germline J gene completes it. The chain carries TRBV19 and TRBJ2-5; weak D call: TRBD2 (6 bases). The ends were cut back, 9 bases at V and 2 bases at J, with 19 bases in the middle. The V gene's germline CDR1 is LNHDA and CDR2 SQIVND (reference sequence). This CDR3 is built from 15 residues. CDR3 loop: CASTFSGHPQETQYF. Partial CDR3 DNA: TGTGCCAGCACCTTTAGCGGCCATCCACAAGAGACC.

This clone was found many times. The read stops 3 residues short of the end of the CDR3; the missing end is completed from the germline J gene. The chain employs TRBV7-8 and TRBJ2-5, with TRBD2 matching over 10 bases. The CDR3 runs to 15 residues. V trimming: 2 bases; J trimming: 3 bases; junction bases outside the gene matches: 3. Germline CDR1 reads SGHVS; CDR2 reads FQNEAQ. CDR3: CASSLWLAGEETQYF. The covered CDR3 bases are TGTGCCAGCAGCTTATGGCTAGCGGGAGAAGAGACC.

This clone was counted ten times or more. From the germline J gene comes the end of the CDR3, since the read stops 3 residues before it. The chain carries TRBV28 and TRBJ2-5; 12 bases fit TRBD1. The CDR3 contains 17 residues. CDR1 and CDR2 from the germline V gene are MDHEN and SYDVKM. Trimming at V came to 5 bases and at J to 6 bases, leaving 13 bases not matched to a gene. CDR3 DNA, as far as it was read: TGTGCCAGCAGTCCAGTGATCGGGGGACAGGGGGCAAAGACC. It is translated as CASSPVIGGQGAKT. The whole CDR3 is CASSPVIGGQGAKTQYF.